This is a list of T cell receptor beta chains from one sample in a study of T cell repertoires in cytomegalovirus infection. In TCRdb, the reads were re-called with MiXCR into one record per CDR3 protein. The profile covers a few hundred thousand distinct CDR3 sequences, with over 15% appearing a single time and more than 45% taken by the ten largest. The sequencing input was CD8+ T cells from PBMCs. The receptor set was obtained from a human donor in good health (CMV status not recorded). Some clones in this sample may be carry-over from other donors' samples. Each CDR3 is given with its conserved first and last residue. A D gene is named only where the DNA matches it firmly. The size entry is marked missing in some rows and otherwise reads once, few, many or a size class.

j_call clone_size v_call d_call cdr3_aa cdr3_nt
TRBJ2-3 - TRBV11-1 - CASSSPGRKSSTDTQYF TGTGCCAGCAGCTCACCGGGACGGAAATCTAGCACAGATACGCAGTATTTT
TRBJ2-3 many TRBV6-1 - CASSEVGILSGDTQYF TGTGCCAGCAGTGAGGTGGGGATTTTGTCTGGAGATACGCAGTATTTT
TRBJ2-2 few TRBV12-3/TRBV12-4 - CASSFGFLRGPNTGELFF TGTGCCAGCAGTTTTGGCTTCCTGCGGGGGCCTAACACCGGGGAGCTGTTTTTT
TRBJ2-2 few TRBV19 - CASSPVQNTGELFF TGTGCCAGTAGTCCAGTTCAAAACACCGGGGAGCTGTTTTTT
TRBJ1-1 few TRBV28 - CASSSYGGGENTEAFF TGTGCCAGCAGTTCTTACGGGGGGGGGGAGAACACTGAAGCTTTCTTT
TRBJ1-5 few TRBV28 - CASAIAGSNQPQHF TGTGCCAGCGCCATTGCGGGGAGCAATCAGCCCCAGCATTTT
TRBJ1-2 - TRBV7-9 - CASSLYQKSTTNGYTF TGTGCCAGCAGCTTGTATCAGAAGTCAACTACTAATGGCTACACCTTC
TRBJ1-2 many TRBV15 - CATSRDRSRGYTF TGTGCCACCAGCAGAGATCGGTCCCGGGGCTACACCTTC
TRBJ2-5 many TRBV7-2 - CASSSRRHPRGLKTQYF TGTGCCAGCAGCTCTCGACGACACCCACGCGGCCTCAAGACCCAGTACTTC
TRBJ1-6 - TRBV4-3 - CASSQGRISPLHF TGCGCCAGCAGCCAAGGACGGATTTCACCCCTCCACTTT
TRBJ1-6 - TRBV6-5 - CASSYLQGRSPLHF TGTGCCAGCAGTTACCTACAGGGCCGCTCACCCCTCCACTTT
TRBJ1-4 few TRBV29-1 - CSVPGGGEKLFF TGCAGCGTTCCCGGCGGAGGTGAAAAACTGTTTTTT
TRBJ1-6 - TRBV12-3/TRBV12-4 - CASSPGLGYNSPLHF TGTGCCAGCAGCCCCGGGTTGGGTTATAATTCACCCCTCCACTTT
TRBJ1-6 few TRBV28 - CASSTIPGYNSPLHF TGTGCCAGCAGCACGATCCCCGGTTATAATTCACCCCTCCACTTT
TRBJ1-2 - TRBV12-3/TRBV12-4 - CASSSEGGLRANYGYTF TGTGCCAGCAGTTCGGAGGGAGGACTGCGAGCTAACTATGGCTACACCTTC
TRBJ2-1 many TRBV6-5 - CASSYSAGTYNEQFF TGTGCCAGCAGTTACTCGGCAGGGACCTACAATGAGCAGTTCTTC
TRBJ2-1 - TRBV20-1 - CSAGGGLLFSSYNEQFF TGCAGTGCTGGAGGGGGCCTATTATTTAGCTCCTACAATGAGCAGTTCTTC
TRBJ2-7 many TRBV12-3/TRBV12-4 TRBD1 CASSPSQTGLYEQYF TGTGCCAGCAGTCCGTCCCAGACAGGGCTCTACGAGCAGTACTTC
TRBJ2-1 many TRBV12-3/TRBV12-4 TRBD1 CASRFGTGFHNEQFF TGTGCCAGCAGATTTGGGACAGGATTCCACAATGAGCAGTTCTTC
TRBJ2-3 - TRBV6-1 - CASSESPSPDTQYF TGTGCCAGCAGTGAATCGCCCTCACCAGATACGCAGTATTTT
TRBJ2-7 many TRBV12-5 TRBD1 CASGFGRDRDSHEQYF TGTGCTAGTGGTTTTGGCCGGGACAGGGATTCCCACGAGCAGTACTTC
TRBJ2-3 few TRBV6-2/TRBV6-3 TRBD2 CASSRQVAGGRTDTQYF TGTGCCAGCAGTCGACAGGTGGCGGGGGGTCGCACAGATACGCAGTATTTT
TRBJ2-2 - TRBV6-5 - CASSYSRLGRNTGELFF TGTGCCAGCAGTTACTCCCGGTTGGGGCGTAACACCGGGGAGCTGTTTTTT
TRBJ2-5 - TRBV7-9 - CASSPRGDPETQYF TGTGCCAGCAGCCCGAGGGGGGATCCGGAGACCCAGTACTTC
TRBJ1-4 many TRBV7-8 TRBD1 CASSPWTGEATNEKLFF TGTGCCAGCAGCCCATGGACAGGGGAGGCAACTAATGAAAAACTGTTTTTT
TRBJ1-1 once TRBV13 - CASSSRATRDTEAFF TGTGCCAGCAGCTCCAGGGCCACGCGGGACACTGAAGCTTTCTTT
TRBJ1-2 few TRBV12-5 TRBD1 CASGGDRGIVHGYTF TGTGCTAGTGGTGGGGACAGGGGTATCGTCCATGGCTACACCTTC
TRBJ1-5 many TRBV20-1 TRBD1 CSAWDRGFGQPQHF TGCAGTGCTTGGGACAGGGGGTTCGGTCAGCCCCAGCATTTT
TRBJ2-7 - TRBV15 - CATSRVGPQDNEQYF TGTGCCACCAGCAGAGTTGGGCCGCAGGACAACGAGCAGTACTTC
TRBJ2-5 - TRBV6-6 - CASSLGGLQTQYF TGTGCCAGCAGTTTAGGGGGGCTTCAGACCCAGTACTTC